Listed below are T cell receptor beta chains from one sample, sequenced in a study of radiotherapy plus CTLA-4 blockade in lung cancer. The method was immunoSEQ multiplex PCR; TCRdb's version includes in-frame clones alone and lacks a portion of them. The table includes about 59,000 clones, 65% to 80% detected once. This specimen was peripheral blood, taken from a patient treated with radiotherapy plus ipilimumab. The receptor source for this set is a human donor with non-small cell lung cancer whose response to radiotherapy plus ipilimumab could not be evaluated. The CDR3 runs from the conserved cysteine through the conserved F or W. D genes are given only for firm matches. Size is omitted from some rows. Given values are once, few, many or a class for expanded clones.

j_gene	abundance	d_gene	len	v_gene	CDR3aa	CDR3nt
TRBJ2-7	NA	TRBD2	16	TRBV5-1	CASSSGTSGRTYEQYF	TGCGCCAGCAGCTCGGGAACTAGCGGGAGGACCTACGAGCAGTACTTC
TRBJ1-1	once	NA	11	TRBV30	CAWRRDTEAFF	TGTGCCTGGAGGAGGGACACTGAAGCTTTCTTT
TRBJ2-5	NA	NA	13	TRBV18	CASSRATEETQYF	TGTGCCAGCTCACGGGCCACGGAAGAGACCCAGTACTTC
TRBJ2-7	NA	NA	16	TRBV5-1	CASSLGSGRSSYEQYF	TGCGCCAGCAGCTTGGGGTCAGGCCGAAGCTCCTACGAGCAGTACTTC
TRBJ2-7	NA	NA	12	TRBV30	CAWSRDIYEQYF	TGTGCCTGGAGCAGGGACATCTACGAGCAGTACTTC
TRBJ2-5	NA	NA	13	TRBV7-2	CASSSDRATEQYF	TGTGCCAGCAGCTCAGACCGTGCTACGGAGCAGTACTTC
TRBJ1-2	NA	TRBD1	16	TRBV7-2	CASSLRPTGANYGYTF	TGTGCCAGCAGCTTACGCCCGACAGGGGCCAACTATGGCTACACCTTC
TRBJ2-5	NA	NA	14	TRBV5-4	CASSFSSDQETQYF	TGTGCCAGCAGCTTCTCCTCGGACCAAGAGACCCAGTACTTC
TRBJ2-7	NA	TRBD2	15	TRBV9	CASSPRLAGQYEQYF	TGTGCCAGCAGCCCCCGACTAGCGGGACAATACGAGCAGTACTTC
TRBJ1-2	NA	NA	12	TRBV6-5	CASSTGGYGYTF	TGTGCCAGCAGTACGGGGGGCTATGGCTACACCTTC
TRBJ1-2	once	NA	19	TRBV21-1	CASSKAFRDRGCNNYGYTF	TGTGCCAGCAGCAAAGCGTTCCGGGACAGGGGCTGCAATAACTATGGCTACACCTTC
TRBJ1-5	NA	NA	15	TRBV28	CASSLGLNDNQPQHF	TGTGCCAGCAGTTTAGGACTCAATGACAATCAGCCCCAGCATTTT
TRBJ1-3	NA	TRBD1	18	TRBV25-1	CASLGTGEKVGWGNTIYF	TGTGCCAGCTTAGGGACAGGGGAAAAAGTCGGATGGGGAAACACCATATATTTT
TRBJ2-2	NA	TRBD2	15	TRBV6-6	CASSYDAGEAGELFF	TGTGCCAGCAGTTACGACGCGGGAGAGGCCGGGGAGCTGTTTTTT
TRBJ2-7	once	TRBD2	16	TRBV6-5	CASSYSRLAGSYEQYF	TGTGCCAGCAGTTACTCGAGACTAGCGGGATCCTACGAGCAGTACTTC
TRBJ2-3	NA	TRBD1	15	TRBV11-3	CASSQSGTGYDTQYF	TGTGCCAGCAGCCAATCCGGGACAGGATACGATACGCAGTATTTT
TRBJ2-5	NA	TRBD1	14	TRBV7-8	CASSSTGEGETQYF	TGTGCCAGCAGCTCGACAGGGGAAGGAGAGACCCAGTACTTC
TRBJ2-3	NA	NA	12	TRBV10-2	CASKPSGDTQYF	TGCGCCAGCAAACCTTCGGGAGATACGCAGTATTTT
TRBJ1-1	NA	NA	15	TRBV27	CASREVGGRNTEAFF	TGTGCCAGCAGAGAGGTAGGCGGGAGGAACACTGAAGCTTTCTTT
TRBJ1-2	NA	TRBD1	15	TRBV27	CASSTRTGLNYGYTF	TGTGCCAGCAGTACCCGGACAGGGCTTAACTATGGCTACACCTTC
TRBJ1-1	NA	NA	11	TRBV20-1	CSASRDREAFF	TGCAGTGCTAGCCGGGATCGAGAAGCTTTCTTT
TRBJ1-4	many	NA	14	TRBV19	CASSLQGPSEKLFF	TGTGCCAGTAGTCTACAGGGCCCCTCTGAAAAACTGTTTTTT
TRBJ2-7	NA	NA	14	TRBV5-1	CASSLVPGRYEQYF	TGCGCCAGCAGCTTGGTGCCAGGTCGATACGAGCAGTACTTC
TRBJ1-5	NA	TRBD1	14	TRBV28	CATTTGTGNQPQHF	TGTGCCACCACGACAGGGACGGGCAATCAGCCCCAGCATTTT
TRBJ1-3	NA	TRBD1	19	TRBV10-3	CAINPSTNGQGAFGNTIYF	TGTGCCATCAATCCGAGTACGAACGGACAGGGGGCATTTGGAAACACCATATATTTT
TRBJ1-3	NA	NA	17	TRBV9	CASSPHGGLLSGNTIYF	TGTGCCAGCAGCCCCCACGGGGGGCTCCTCTCTGGAAACACCATATATTTT
TRBJ2-1	NA	TRBD2	14	TRBV2	CASTGTSGRDEQFF	TGTGCCAGCACCGGGACTAGCGGGAGAGATGAGCAGTTCTTC
TRBJ1-3	NA	TRBD1	15	TRBV28	CASSLFGTGGNTIYF	TGTGCCAGCAGTTTATTTGGGACAGGTGGAAACACCATATATTTT
TRBJ2-7	NA	NA	13	TRBV18	CASSLAEGYEQYF	TGTGCCAGCTCACTAGCCGAGGGATACGAGCAGTACTTC
TRBJ2-5	NA	NA	12	TRBV5-6	CASSNQGETQYF	TGTGCCAGCAGCAACCAGGGGGAGACCCAGTACTTC
TRBJ2-7	NA	TRBD2	14	TRBV19	CASTAGGPPYEQYF	TGTGCCAGTACGGCGGGAGGGCCGCCCTACGAGCAGTACTTC
TRBJ2-1	NA	TRBD2	15	TRBV9	CASSKEGLAISEQFF	TGTGCCAGCAGCAAGGAGGGACTAGCAATCAGTGAGCAGTTCTTC
TRBJ1-2	NA	NA	12	TRBV30	CAWGGTGGGYTF	TGTGCCTGGGGAGGGACTGGGGGTGGCTACACCTTC
TRBJ1-5	NA	TRBD1	16	TRBV2	CASSENGRGNDQPQHF	TGTGCCAGCAGTGAAAATGGCAGGGGGAACGATCAGCCCCAGCATTTT
TRBJ2-1	few	TRBD2	13	TRBV28	CASSFRLAGEQFF	TGTGCCAGCAGTTTCCGACTAGCGGGGGAGCAGTTCTTC
TRBJ1-5	NA	NA	13	TRBV7-3	CASSSNGGQPQHF	TGTGCCAGCAGCTCGAACGGGGGTCAGCCCCAGCATTTT
TRBJ2-7	NA	TRBD1	14	TRBV18	CASSPPTGSYEQYF	TGTGCCAGCTCACCACCGACAGGGAGCTACGAGCAGTACTTC
TRBJ1-1	NA	NA	12	TRBV10-2	CASSERNTEAFF	TGCGCCAGCAGTGAGCGGAACACTGAAGCTTTCTTT
TRBJ2-1	NA	TRBD2	14	TRBV18	CASSPLRGDDEQFF	TGTGCCAGCTCCCCCCTCCGGGGGGACGATGAGCAGTTCTTC
TRBJ2-3	NA	NA	15	TRBV5-1	CASSTLTGSTDTQYF	TGCGCCAGCAGCACGTTAACAGGGAGCACAGATACGCAGTATTTT
TRBJ2-1	NA	NA	13	TRBV29-1	CSAEGRGGNEQFF	TGCAGCGCCGAGGGGAGGGGGGGTAATGAGCAGTTCTTC
TRBJ1-2	NA	TRBD1	15	TRBV6-1	CASGGQERGFYGYTF	TGTGCCAGCGGGGGACAGGAGAGGGGTTTCTATGGCTACACCTTC
TRBJ2-7	few	TRBD1	15	TRBV5-4	CASSFWDRDTYEQYF	TGTGCCAGCAGCTTCTGGGACAGAGATACCTACGAGCAGTACTTC
TRBJ1-2	NA	NA	13	TRBV6-5	CASRSGEGIGYTF	TGTGCCAGCAGGTCAGGGGAGGGTATTGGCTACACCTTC
TRBJ1-5	NA	NA	14	TRBV28	CASSFDFPNQPQHF	TGTGCCAGCAGTTTTGACTTCCCCAATCAGCCCCAGCATTTT
TRBJ1-2	NA	NA	13	TRBV19	CASNQGGNYGYTF	TGTGCCAGTAACCAGGGCGGAAACTATGGCTACACCTTC
TRBJ2-7	once	NA	15	TRBV5-6	CASSLIDWSSYEQYF	TGTGCCAGCAGCCTTATTGACTGGAGCTCCTACGAGCAGTACTTC
TRBJ2-5	NA	TRBD2	15	TRBV6-5	CASSPWARRGETQYF	TGTGCCAGCAGCCCCTGGGCTAGGCGGGGGGAGACCCAGTACTTC
TRBJ2-5	few	TRBD1	16	TRBV19	CASSLSPGGIGETQYF	TGTGCCAGTAGCCTCAGCCCAGGGGGCATAGGAGAGACCCAGTACTTC
TRBJ2-7	NA	TRBD2	15	TRBV11-3	CASSFSGGSSYEQYF	TGTGCCAGCAGCTTTTCCGGCGGGAGCTCCTACGAGCAGTACTTC
TRBJ1-2	NA	NA	14	TRBV6-6	CASSYSGSNYGYTF	TGTGCCAGCAGTTACTCGGGCAGTAACTATGGCTACACCTTC